The following is a T cell receptor (beta chain) sequence with its context. The target antigen is unknown. This sample also contains other DNA sequences that code for the same CDR3. The PCR used 60 Vbeta and 13 Jbeta primers. Sequenced by immunoSEQ multiplex PCR; TCRdb stores in-frame clones only, minus some. The sample includes 200,000 to 250,000 clones, approximately 80% seen only once; the top ten take roughly 0.75%. Trimming took off 0 bases at V and 3 bases at J, with 9 bases between the two ends. Germline V gene data show CDR1 as MNHNY and CDR2 as SVGAGI (reference sequence). The length of the CDR3 is 14 residues. The data belong to a study of cytomegalovirus exposure and HLA in healthy donors. Study-level results: It was reported in a later analysis that an Asian-associated ancestry cluster showed fewer N-insertions than the 666-donor mean. Among the most significant clusters, several appeared linked to common viral pathogens in a later analysis.

The sequencing input was PBMCs. This clonotype was obtained from a boy aged 2 to 10 in good health and CMV-seronegative. V usage is TRBV6-6 and J usage is TRBJ2-7; the D gene is possibly TRBD1 (5 bases). The CDR3 sequence: CASSYSGRDYEQYF. DNA of the CDR3: TGTGCCAGCAGTTACTCTGGCAGGGACTACGAGCAGTACTTC.